These 32 T cell receptor beta chains originate from one sample sequenced in a study of blood T cells in healthy people across ages. Together with a sample-barcoded 5' primer, a J-beta primer mix was included in a second PCR lasting about 7 to 12 cycles. TCRdb re-called the 5' RACE reads through MiXCR, storing one row per CDR3 protein. The sample has over a million distinct CDR3 sequences, 35% to 50% seen once. Sequencing used blood. The source of these receptors is a woman aged 60-75 years in good health.

The chain combines TRBV28 with TRBJ2-1, with 10 positions matching TRBD2. TRBJ2-7 explains the end of the DNA better; the J call may be wrong. The germline CDR1 and CDR2 sequences are MDHEN and SYDVKM. The CDR3 is 16 amino acids. The CDR3 reads CASSFLGLADYNEQYF. CDR3 bases: TGTGCCAGCAGTTTTCTCGGACTAGCGGATTACAATGAGCAGTACTTC.

CDR3 residues: CASSLQRGNTGELFF. The CDR3 DNA follows: TGTGCCAGCAGTTTACAGCGGGGGAACACCGGGGAGCTGTTTTTT. This chain uses TRBV12-3 or TRBV12-4 with TRBJ2-2; 7 bases are shared with TRBD2. The ends lost 2 bases at V and 1 base at J; junction bases unmatched: 1. The CDR3 spans 15 residues.

CDR3 protein: CSATGTGSSDEQFF. In DNA form, the CDR3 reads TGCAGTGCAACCGGGACAGGGTCTTCGGATGAGCAGTTCTTC. The V gene is TRBV20-1, the J gene TRBJ2-1; 9 bases are shared with TRBD1. J was trimmed by 8 bases and V by 6 bases; bases with no gene match: 11. The CDR3 length is 14 residues. Germline lookup yields CDR1 DFQATT and CDR2 SNEGSKA (reference sequence).

As DNA, the CDR3 is TGCGCCAGCAGCGCCCGGGACTTTCCGGAGACGCAGTATTTT. Protein product: CASSARDFPETQYF. The chain couples TRBV5-1 to TRBJ2-3; the D gene is possibly TRBD2 (6 bases). Deletions cut 4 bases from V and 9 bases from J, with 18 bases between. From germline, CDR1 is SGHRS and CDR2 YFSETQ. The CDR3 contains 14 residues. The full variable domain, with the rest looked up from reference TRBV5-1 and TRBJ2-3, is KAGVTQTPRYLIKTRGQQVTLSCSPISGHRSVSWYQQTPGQGLQFLFEYFSETQRNKGNFPGRFSGRQFSNSRSEMNVSTLELGDSALYLCASSARDFPETQYFGPGTRLTVL.

J is TRBJ2-3 and V is TRBV5-1; weak D call: TRBD1 (5 bases). Germline V gene data show CDR1 as SGHRS and CDR2 as YFSETQ. CDR3 length equals 15 residues. V was cut by 2 bases and J by 3 bases, with 13 bases left in between. CDR3 coding DNA: TGCGCCAGCAGCTTTAGAAGGGGCAATACAGATACGCAGTATTTT. It codes for CASSFRRGNTDTQYF.

This clonotype was seen a few times. This rearrangement joins TRBV6-1 to TRBJ1-6; 9 bases align to TRBD1. The CDR3 totals 16 residues. Germline trimming cut 3 bases from V and 10 bases from J; bases unmatched to any gene: 10. CDR1 MNHNS and CDR2 SASEGT come from the germline V gene. The chain's CDR3 is CASSETPGQGYSPLHF. The CDR3 DNA is TGTGCCAGCAGTGAGACACCGGGACAGGGTTACTCACCCCTCCACTTT.

This clonotype has only a few counts. J is TRBJ2-5 and V is TRBV9; 12 nucleotides match TRBD1. Germline CDR1 and CDR2: SGDLS and YYNGEE. J gave up 3 bases and V 0 bases, and 3 bases lay outside the gene matches. CDR3 length: 16 amino acids. Here the CDR3 reads CASSVGGQGAEETQYF. In DNA form, the CDR3 reads TGTGCCAGCAGCGTAGGGGGACAGGGGGCTGAAGAGACCCAGTACTTC.

This clonotype has more than one count but fewer than ten. This sequence joins TRBV20-1 and TRBJ2-7, with 7 bases matching TRBD2. CDR1 and CDR2 from the germline V gene are DFQATT and SNEGSKA (reference sequence). This CDR3 has 14 amino acids. V lost 1 base to trimming and J lost 2 bases; unmatched junction nucleotides: 5. The CDR3 reads CSARGAGATYEQYF. CDR3 DNA sequence: TGCAGTGCTAGAGGGGCGGGAGCCACCTACGAGCAGTACTTC.

This clonotype was observed a handful of times. V and J are TRBV9 and TRBJ2-1, with D uncertain. CDR1 is SGDLS, CDR2 YYNGEE, per germline. This CDR3 contains 12 residues. Trimming pared 4 bases from V and 10 bases from J, leaving 12 bases between. CDR3 coding DNA: TGTGCCAGCAGCACAAGTAGACCGGAGCAGTTCTTC. This translates into CASSTSRPEQFF.

The chain has TRBV7-2 and TRBJ2-2; D is perhaps TRBD2 (7 bases). CDR1 is SGHTA and CDR2 is FQGNSA in the germline V gene. V was pared by 5 bases and J by 9 bases, with 13 bases between. The CDR3 has 13 amino acids. The CDR3 sequence: CASSPRGDRELFF. Here the CDR3 DNA reads TGTGCCAGCAGCCCCCGGGGGGACAGGGAGCTGTTTTTT.

The chain links TRBV7-3 to TRBJ2-1, with 11 nucleotides matching TRBD2. V lost 5 bases, J lost 7 bases, and 10 bases stayed unmatched. This CDR3 is built from 16 residues. Germline assignment: CDR1 SGHTA and CDR2 FQGTGA. In DNA, the CDR3 is TGTGCCAGCAGCCTCTTAGCGGGAGGGCCGTGGAATGAGCAGTTCTTC. This encodes CASSLLAGGPWNEQFF.

This clonotype was seen ten or more times. V gene TRBV7-2 combines with J gene TRBJ2-7; 7 bases fit TRBD1. The CDR3 consists of 14 residues. Trimming at V came to 5 bases and at J to 2 bases, leaving 6 bases not matched to a gene. Germline V gene sequence: CDR1 SGHTA, CDR2 FQGNSA. CDR3 sequence reads: CASSTRQGTYEQYF. CDR3 nucleotides: TGTGCCAGCAGCACCCGACAGGGAACCTACGAGCAGTACTTC.

The chain combines TRBV10-3 with TRBJ2-3; 7 bases are a match to TRBD1. This CDR3 region has 20 residues. Germline CDR1 reads ENHRY; CDR2 reads SYGVKD. V gave up 2 bases and J gave up 1 base; unmatched junction bases: 18. CDR3 sequence: CAISERQGPGIGFGTDTQYF. The CDR3 nucleotides read TGTGCCATCAGTGAGAGACAGGGACCAGGTATCGGATTCGGCACAGATACGCAGTATTTT.

The V gene is TRBV20-1, the J gene TRBJ2-7, with 7 bases that match TRBD1. V was pared by 1 base and J by 0 bases, with 3 bases of the junction left unmatched. CDR1 is DFQATT, CDR2 SNEGSKA, per germline (reference sequence). The CDR3 spans 14 residues. CDR3 nucleotide sequence: TGCAGTGCTAGAGTTGGGACAGCCTCCTACGAGCAGTACTTC. This gives the protein CSARVGTASYEQYF.

This clonotype turned up a few times. V is TRBV27 and J is TRBJ2-4; 9 bases are shared with TRBD1. The CDR3 spans 17 residues. Germline trimming cut 1 base from V and 4 bases from J; bases unmatched to any gene: 8. Germline lookup yields CDR1 MNHEY and CDR2 SMNVEV (reference sequence). The CDR3 protein is CASSLWVQGAGKNIQYF. CDR3 DNA: TGTGCCAGCAGTTTATGGGTACAGGGGGCGGGAAAAAACATTCAGTACTTC.

The sample holds a few counts of this clonotype. The chain uses TRBV5-1 and TRBJ1-1, with D perhaps matching TRBD1 (5 bases). The CDR3 extends over 15 amino acids. CDR1 is SGHRS and CDR2 is YFSETQ in the germline V gene. V was trimmed by 2 bases and J by 1 base, leaving 12 bases between them. The CDR3 DNA reads TGCGCCAGCAGCTTATCCTGGACACCGAACACTGAAGCTTTCTTT. Translating it yields CASSLSWTPNTEAFF.

The chain combines TRBV29-1 with TRBJ2-6; TRBD1 matches 7 bases. This CDR3 contains 14 residues. Germline assignment: CDR1 SQVTM and CDR2 ANQGSEA. V trimming: 8 bases; J trimming: 0 bases; junction bases outside the gene matches: 4. In DNA, the CDR3 is TGCAGCATCGGGACAGTCTCTGGGGCCAACGTCCTGACTTTC. It is translated as CSIGTVSGANVLTF.

V and J are TRBV29-1 and TRBJ2-3, with D unresolved. This CDR3 contains 13 residues. Trimming pared 0 bases from V and 4 bases from J, leaving 8 bases between. Germline lookup yields CDR1 SQVTM and CDR2 ANQGSEA. The CDR3 is CSVEELVADTQYF. CDR3 nucleotides: TGCAGCGTTGAAGAGTTAGTTGCAGATACGCAGTATTTT.

This chain links TRBV7-8 with TRBJ2-1; no clear D gene. The CDR3 loop spans 14 amino acids. Trimming left V 1 base short and J 9 bases short, with 13 bases between. The V gene's germline CDR1 is SGHVS and CDR2 FQNEAQ. CDR3: CASSLGSGYGEQFF. CDR3 DNA sequence: TGTGCCAGCAGCTTAGGTAGTGGGTACGGTGAGCAGTTCTTC.

This clonotype was picked up a small number of times. The chain links TRBV25-1 to TRBJ2-3, with 7 positions matching TRBD1. Germline V gives CDR1 MGHDK, CDR2 SYGVNS. V was clipped by 11 bases and J by 3 bases; unmatched bases: 11. This CDR3 has 14 amino acids. CDR3 protein: CASQTGRFTDTQYF. The CDR3 DNA is TGTGCCTCTCAGACAGGGAGATTTACAGATACGCAGTATTTT.

This chain links TRBV3-1 with TRBJ1-2, with TRBD1 as a possible D gene (5 bases). V was shortened by 1 base and J by 7 bases, with 10 bases between the two germline ends. CDR1 is LGHDT, CDR2 YNNKEL, per germline (reference sequence). CDR3 length equals 13 residues. CDR3 region: CASSQGIQGGYTF. The DNA of the CDR3 is TGTGCCAGCAGCCAAGGTATTCAGGGTGGCTACACCTTC.

Turning to this clonotype: A much larger clone lies a single base off, so this may be a read error. The CDR3, as DNA: TGCAGCGCCGGCGGGCGCAATGAGCAGTACTTC. Amino acid sequence: CSAGGRNEQYF. The chain links TRBV29-1 to TRBJ2-7; possible D gene TRBD2, 5 bases. The CDR3 runs to 11 residues. Per the germline V gene, CDR1 is SQVTM and CDR2 is ANQGSEA. The ends were cut back, 7 bases at V and 7 bases at J, with 14 bases in the middle.

The chain employs TRBV9 and TRBJ2-7; no firm D call. V was pared by 3 bases and J by 1 base, with 11 bases between. The CDR3 consists of 14 residues. From germline, CDR1 is SGDLS and CDR2 YYNGEE. The CDR3 region is CASSAQGRSYEQYF. CDR3 nucleotides: TGTGCCAGCAGCGCACAAGGACGGTCCTACGAGCAGTACTTC.

This CDR3 is CSVDHGTQYF. In DNA form, the CDR3 reads TGCAGCGTTGATCATGGGACCCAGTACTTC. The chain uses TRBV29-1 and TRBJ2-5; D gene uncertain. Trimming cost V 3 bases and J 7 bases, with 6 bases left between them. The CDR3 contains 10 residues. Germline CDR1 and CDR2: SQVTM and ANQGSEA.

V usage is TRBV6-1 and J usage is TRBJ2-3; TRBD1 agrees at 9 bases. This CDR3 comprises 15 residues. V was clipped by 4 bases and J by 6 bases; unmatched bases: 8. Germline CDR1 MNHNS, CDR2 SASEGT. CDR3 DNA sequence: TGTGCCAGCAGTGGTGACAGGGGGATTAAGGATACGCAGTATTTT. Amino acids: CASSGDRGIKDTQYF.

This clonotype was counted a few times. The CDR3 is CASRPGTPYGYTF. For the CDR3, the DNA is TGTGCCAGCAGGCCCGGGACACCCTATGGCTACACCTTC. V usage is TRBV28 and J usage is TRBJ1-2, with D tentatively TRBD1 (6 bases). Germline V gene sequence: CDR1 MDHEN, CDR2 SYDVKM. The CDR3 has 13 residues. V was clipped by 6 bases and J by 4 bases, with 12 bases between them.

This rearrangement joins TRBV27 to TRBJ1-1, with 7 bases matching TRBD1. CDR1 is MNHEY and CDR2 is SMNVEV in the germline V gene (reference sequence). J gave up 10 bases and V 4 bases, and 9 bases lay outside the gene matches. The length of the CDR3 is 13 residues. The CDR3: CASSWEAGGIAFF. CDR3 DNA sequence: TGTGCCAGCAGTTGGGAGGCAGGGGGAATAGCTTTCTTT.

The chain joins TRBV10-3 to TRBJ2-7; 9 nucleotides agree with TRBD2. This CDR3 region has 16 residues. J lost 3 bases, V lost 3 bases, and 9 bases had no gene match. CDR1 and CDR2 (germline): ENHRY, SYGVKD. CDR3 DNA sequence: TGTGCCATCAGTGACCCGACTAGCGGAGGGGTCTACGAGCAGTACTTC. It is translated as CAISDPTSGGVYEQYF.

The V and J genes are TRBV3-1 and TRBJ2-1; D may be TRBD2 (6 bases). CDR1 is LGHDT, CDR2 YNNKEL, per germline (reference sequence). V was trimmed by 1 base and J by 12 bases, leaving 22 bases between them. The CDR3 is 16 amino acids. The CDR3 region is CASSQGLATKQLGQFF. CDR3 coding DNA: TGTGCCAGCAGCCAAGGGCTAGCGACCAAACAATTAGGGCAGTTCTTC.

The chain uses TRBV20-1 and TRBJ2-1, with D maybe TRBD2 (6 bases). V lost 2 bases to trimming and J lost 7 bases, with 18 bases between them. The CDR3 extends over 15 amino acids. Per germline, CDR1 DFQATT and CDR2 SNEGSKA (reference sequence). The CDR3 sequence is CSARPIAVGRNEQFF. CDR3 bases: TGCAGTGCTAGACCCATAGCGGTTGGCCGTAATGAGCAGTTCTTC.

The chain is built from TRBV21-1 and TRBJ2-1; the table's D call, TRBD1, was not checked against the DNA. TRBV21-1 is a pseudogene locus. This CDR3 comprises 18 residues. In nucleotides, the CDR3 is TGTGCCAGCAGCTCCAAAGTCGGGACAGAGAGCTCCTACAATGAGCAGTTCTTC. The encoded protein is CASSSKVGTESSYNEQFF.

The table lists this clonotype with a few counts. The V call is TRBV20-1, the J call TRBJ1-1; TRBD1 matches at 10 bases. CDR1 DFQATT and CDR2 SNEGSKA come from the germline V gene (reference sequence). This CDR3 is 17 amino acids long. J lost 6 bases, V lost 3 bases, and 16 bases had no gene match. CDR3 sequence reads: CSASQTGQGISGPEAFF. The CDR3 coding sequence is TGCAGTGCTAGTCAAACGGGACAGGGGATTAGTGGGCCTGAAGCTTTCTTT.